A single sample is the source of the 3 T cell receptor beta chains below, sequenced in a study of blood T cells in healthy people across ages. For the second PCR, which ran for about 6 to 12 cycles, a sample-barcoded 5' primer and a J-beta primer mix were used. TCRdb called the 5' RACE reads again in MiXCR, with one record for every CDR3 protein. Of some 890,000 distinct CDR3 sequences listed, roughly 28% are singletons. Another study also made use of these data, one on T cells of mothers and their children.

Sequences were obtained from blood. Receptor source: a woman in her thirties or forties in good health.

In regard to this clonotype: This sequence may be a read error, since a much larger clone differs from it by one base. The chain employs TRBV5-1 and TRBJ2-5; D remains unclear. Germline V gene data show CDR1 as SGHRS and CDR2 as YFSETQ. The V gene lost 0 bases and the J gene lost 1 base, with 7 bases spanning the gap. The CDR3 is 14 amino acids. DNA for the CDR3: TGCGCCAGCAGCTTGGAGGCCAGCCAAGAGACCCAGTACTTC. This translates into CASSLEASQETQYF.

The CDR3 loop is CASSPFVGEKLFF. DNA of the CDR3: TGTGCCAGCAGCCCGTTCGTAGGGGAAAAACTGTTTTTT. This rearrangement joins TRBV7-3 to TRBJ1-4; D remains unclear. The germline gives CDR1 SGHTA, CDR2 FQGTGA. Trimming removed 5 bases at V and 8 bases at J, with 12 bases between. The CDR3 has 13 amino acids.

This clonotype was observed at least ten times. V is TRBV5-1 and J is TRBJ1-2; 7 nucleotides match TRBD1. Germline CDR1 reads SGHRS; CDR2 reads YFSETQ. The CDR3 has 14 amino acids. V shed 0 bases and J 8 bases; nucleotides not matched to a gene: 7. The CDR3 nucleotides are TGCGCCAGCAGCTTGGCCAGACAGGGAGGAGGCTACACCTTC. Translating gives CASSLARQGGGYTF.